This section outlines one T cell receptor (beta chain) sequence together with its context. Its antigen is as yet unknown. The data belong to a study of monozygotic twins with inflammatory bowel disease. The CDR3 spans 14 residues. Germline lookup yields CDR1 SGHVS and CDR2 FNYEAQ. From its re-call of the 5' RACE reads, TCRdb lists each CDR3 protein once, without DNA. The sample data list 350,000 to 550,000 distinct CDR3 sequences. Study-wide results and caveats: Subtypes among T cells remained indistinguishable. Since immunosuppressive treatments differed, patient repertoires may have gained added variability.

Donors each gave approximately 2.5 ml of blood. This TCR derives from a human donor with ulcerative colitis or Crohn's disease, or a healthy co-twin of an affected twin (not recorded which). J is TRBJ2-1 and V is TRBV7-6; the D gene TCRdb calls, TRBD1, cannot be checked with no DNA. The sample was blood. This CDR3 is CASSLMDSYNEQFF.